The next 10 T cell receptor beta chains were all read from a single sample in a study of regulatory T cells in long-lasting Graves disease. Specified time point: newly diagnosed GD, antithyroid drugs for less than 3 months. The TCR library was made from RNA extracted from PBMCs. According to the study, TCR beta libraries were built with iRepertoire HTBI primers and CDR3-region Arm-PCR. TCRdb called the multiplex PCR reads again in MiXCR, with one record for every CDR3 protein. The profile covers 620,000 or so distinct CDR3 sequences, with roughly 15% appearing a single time and approximately 18% taken by the ten largest. These same data were also listed under a study on T cells in Graves' hyperthyroidism and ophthalmopathy.

Specimen: peripheral blood mononuclear cells (PBMCs), collected at new diagnosis, from a patient treated with antithyroid drugs. All receptors derive from a woman aged 25 to 39 with Graves disease.

This clonotype was found many times. V gene TRBV20-1 combines with J gene TRBJ1-2; D is uncertain. This CDR3 region has 14 residues. Germline V gives CDR1 DFQATT, CDR2 SNEGSKA (reference sequence). V lost 3 bases and J lost 1, with 12 bases in between. CDR3 in amino acids: CSASYLGINYGYTF. The DNA for the CDR3 is TGCAGTGCTAGCTACTTAGGGATTAACTATGGCTACACCTTC.

This clonotype was seen ten or more times. The V and J genes are TRBV6-1 and TRBJ1-5; D ambiguous. The CDR3 totals 16 residues. Trimming left V 2 bases short and J 0 bases short, with 11 bases between. Germline V gene sequence: CDR1 MNHNS, CDR2 SASEGT. Here the CDR3 reads CASSEIEGISNQPQHF. The DNA for the CDR3 is TGTGCCAGCAGTGAAATAGAAGGGATTAGCAATCAGCCCCAGCATTTT.

The rearrangement uses TRBV10-2 and TRBJ2-7; 7 nucleotides align to TRBD2. CDR1 and CDR2 from the germline V gene are WSHSY and SAAADI. This CDR3 spans 16 amino acids. The V and J ends lost 4 bases and 5 bases, in that order; junction bases with no gene match: 14. The CDR3 DNA is TGCGCCAGCAGTGGAAGGATTCTCATCGGGAGGAACGAGCAGTACTTC. Translating it yields CASSGRILIGRNEQYF.

This clonotype was observed a few times. V usage is TRBV5-1 and J usage is TRBJ1-1, with D hard to call. Germline lookup yields CDR1 SGHRS and CDR2 YFSETQ. Trimming removed 0 bases at V and 7 bases at J, with 7 bases between. The CDR3 loop spans 12 amino acids. In DNA form, the CDR3 reads TGCGCCAGCAGCTTGGAAGGCGGTGAAGCTTTCTTT. Translation: CASSLEGGEAFF.

This clonotype appeared many times. The genes are TRBV7-2 and TRBJ1-1; D remains ambiguous. Deletions cut 2 bases from V and 1 base from J, with 8 bases between. Germline V gene lookup returns CDR1 SGHTA and CDR2 FQGNSA. The CDR3 is 14 amino acids. The DNA of the CDR3 is TGTGCCAGCAGCTTAATGGACGGGAACACTGAAGCTTTCTTT. It yields the protein CASSLMDGNTEAFF. Looking up the rest from reference TRBV7-2 and TRBJ1-1 gives the full variable domain: GAGVSQSPSNKVTEKGKDVELRCDPISGHTALYWYRQSLGQGLEFLIYFQGNSAPDKSGLPSDRFSAERTGGSVSTLTIQRTQQEDSAVYLCASSLMDGNTEAFFGQGTRLTVV.

In its sample, this clonotype was seen many times. The gene calls are TRBV15 and TRBJ1-1; D is ambiguous. The germline CDR1 and CDR2 sequences are LNHNV and YYDKDF (reference sequence). V was clipped by 1 base and J by 1 base, with 10 bases between them. This CDR3 region has 15 residues. CDR3 nucleotide sequence: TGTGCCACCAGCAGAGGCGGCTACGGGAACACTGAAGCTTTCTTT. Residues: CATSRGGYGNTEAFF. The full variable domain, its missing parts supplied by reference TRBV15 and TRBJ1-1, is DAMVIQNPRYQVTQFGKPVTLSCSQTLNHNVMYWYQQKSSQAPKLLFHYYDKDFNNEADTPDNFQSRRPNTSFCFLDIRSPGLGDTAMYLCATSRGGYGNTEAFFGQGTRLTVV.

The chain combines TRBV9 with TRBJ1-4, with D hard to call. The germline V gene has CDR1 SGDLS and CDR2 YYNGEE. The CDR3 is 15 residues long. The V gene lost 4 bases and the J gene lost 0 bases, with 10 bases spanning the gap. Here the CDR3 DNA reads TGTGCCAGCAGCAATGGGGTTACAACTAATGAAAAACTGTTTTTT. Amino acid sequence: CASSNGVTTNEKLFF.

In this sample, this clonotype turned up many times. The chain uses TRBV3-1 and TRBJ1-1; no clear D gene. Germline values: CDR1 LGHDT, CDR2 YNNKEL (reference sequence). V lost 4 bases and J lost 4, with 19 bases in between. CDR3 length: 16 amino acids. The DNA for the CDR3 is TGTGCCAGCAGCCCCCAGACCCGGACGGTTGGCACTGAAGCTTTCTTT. This sequence encodes CASSPQTRTVGTEAFF.

This clonotype turned up a few times. Given a much more abundant clone one base away, this may be a read error. V usage is TRBV11-2 and J usage is TRBJ2-1, with D perhaps given as TRBD1 or TRBD2 (6 bases each). Germline V CDR1 and CDR2: SGHAT, FQNNGV. CDR3 length: 15 residues. The CDR3 loop reads CASSWGEFGGNDQFF. The CDR3 nucleotides are TGTGCCAGCAGCTGGGGGGAGTTCGGGGGCAATGATCAGTTCTTC. The complete variable domain, with remaining parts taken from reference TRBV11-2 and TRBJ2-1, reads EAGVAQSPRYKIIEKRQSVAFWCNPISGHATLYWYQQILGQGPKLLIQFQNNGVVDDSQLPKDRFSAERLKGVDSTLKIQPAKLEDSAVYLCASSWGEFGGNDQFFGPGTRLTVL.

The chain uses TRBV20-1 and TRBJ2-7; D gene uncertain. CDR1 DFQATT and CDR2 SNEGSKA come from the germline V gene (reference sequence). V lost 3 bases to trimming and J lost 2 bases, with 8 bases between them. This CDR3 region has 12 residues. The CDR3 DNA reads as TGCAGTGCTAGTTTAGATACCTACGAGCAGTACTTC. Translated, it gives CSASLDTYEQYF.